This T cell receptor beta chain was sequenced for a study of cytomegalovirus exposure and HLA in healthy donors. Study-level findings and limits: Within an earlier analysis, most TCR beta V segments proved productive either about 90% or about 30% of the time. Reportedly, HLA-A and HLA-B alleles of most subjects were accurately predicted from TCR beta. The authors confirmed in vitro that three CMV-associated chains were specific for CMV antigens.

Use of 60 Vbeta and 13 Jbeta primers characterized the PCR. Using immunoSEQ multiplex PCR, the repertoire was profiled, and TCRdb retains in-frame clones only, with some absent. The sample shows 150,000 to 200,000 clones, around four fifths of them seen only once. With regard to this clone: What it binds is unknown.

This TCR came from a woman aged 25 to 39 in good health and CMV-seronegative. Sequencing was performed on PBMCs.

The CDR3, as DNA: TGTGCCAGCAGTTCCCTCGGACTCCACCTCGGGGAGACCCAGTACTTC. Its protein product is CASSSLGLHLGETQYF. The chain is built from TRBV28 and TRBJ2-5, with a weak D call TRBD2 (5 bases). The CDR3 length is 16 residues. From germline, CDR1 is MDHEN and CDR2 SYDVKM. Trimming took 4 bases from V and 5 from J, leaving 20 bases between them.